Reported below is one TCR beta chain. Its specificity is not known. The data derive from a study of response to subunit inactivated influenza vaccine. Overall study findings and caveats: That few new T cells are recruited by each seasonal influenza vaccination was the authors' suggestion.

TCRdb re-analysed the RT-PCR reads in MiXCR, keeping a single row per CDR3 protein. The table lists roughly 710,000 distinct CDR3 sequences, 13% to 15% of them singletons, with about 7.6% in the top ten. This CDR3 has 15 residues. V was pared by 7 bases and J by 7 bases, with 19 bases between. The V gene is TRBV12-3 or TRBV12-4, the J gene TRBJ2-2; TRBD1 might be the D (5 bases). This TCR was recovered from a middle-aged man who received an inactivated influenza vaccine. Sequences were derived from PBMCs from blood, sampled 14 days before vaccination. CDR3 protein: CASTPSLGRVGELFF. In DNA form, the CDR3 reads TGTGCCAGCACCCCATCTTTGGGCAGGGTCGGGGAGCTGTTTTTT.